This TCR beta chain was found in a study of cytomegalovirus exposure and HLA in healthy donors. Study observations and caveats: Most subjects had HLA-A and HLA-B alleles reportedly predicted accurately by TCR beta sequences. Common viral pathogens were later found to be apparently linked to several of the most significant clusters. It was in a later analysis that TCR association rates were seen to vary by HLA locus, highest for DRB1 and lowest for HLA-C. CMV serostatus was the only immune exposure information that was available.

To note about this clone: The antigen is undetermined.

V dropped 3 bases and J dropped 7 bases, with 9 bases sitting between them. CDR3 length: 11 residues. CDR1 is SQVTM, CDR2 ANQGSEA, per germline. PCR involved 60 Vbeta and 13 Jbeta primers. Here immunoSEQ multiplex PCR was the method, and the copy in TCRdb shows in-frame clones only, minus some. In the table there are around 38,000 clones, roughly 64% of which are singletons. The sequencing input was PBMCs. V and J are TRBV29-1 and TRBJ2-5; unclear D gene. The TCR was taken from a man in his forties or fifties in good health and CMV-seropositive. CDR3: CSVDSPGTQYF. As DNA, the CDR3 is TGCAGCGTTGACAGTCCAGGGACCCAGTACTTC.